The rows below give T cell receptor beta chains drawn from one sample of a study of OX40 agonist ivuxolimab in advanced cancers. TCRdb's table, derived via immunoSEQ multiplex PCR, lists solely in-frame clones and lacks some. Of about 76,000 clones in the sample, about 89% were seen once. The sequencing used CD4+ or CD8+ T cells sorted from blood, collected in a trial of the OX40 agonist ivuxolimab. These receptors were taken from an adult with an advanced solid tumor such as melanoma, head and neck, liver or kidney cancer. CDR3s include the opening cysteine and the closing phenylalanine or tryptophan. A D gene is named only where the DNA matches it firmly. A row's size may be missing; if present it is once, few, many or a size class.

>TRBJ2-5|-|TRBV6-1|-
CASSEALLQGPQETQYF
TGTGCCAGCAGTGAGGCCCTATTACAGGGCCCACAGGAGACCCAGTACTTC
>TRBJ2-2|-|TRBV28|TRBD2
CASSGLAGGGGELFF
TGTGCCAGCAGTGGACTAGCGGGAGGAGGCGGGGAGCTGTTTTTT
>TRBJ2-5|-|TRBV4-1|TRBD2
CASSLTSDQETQYF
TGCGCCAGCAGTCTGACTAGCGACCAAGAGACCCAGTACTTC
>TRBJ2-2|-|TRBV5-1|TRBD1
CASSLVGQGTGELFF
TGCGCCAGCAGCTTGGTGGGACAGGGGACCGGGGAGCTGTTTTTT
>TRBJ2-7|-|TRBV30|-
CAWSVPSYEQYF
TGTGCCTGGAGTGTACCCAGCTACGAGCAGTACTTC
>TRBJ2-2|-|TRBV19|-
CASSIGTGELFF
TGTGCCAGTAGTATCGGCACCGGGGAGCTGTTTTTT
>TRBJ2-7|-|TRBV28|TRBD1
CASSFSRGRVEQYF
TGTGCCAGCAGCTTTTCCAGGGGGCGGGTCGAGCAGTACTTC
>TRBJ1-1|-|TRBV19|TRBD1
CASRWGQVGNTEAFF
TGTGCCAGTAGATGGGGACAGGTCGGGAACACTGAAGCTTTCTTT
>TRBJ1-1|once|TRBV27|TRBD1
CATGQGAGAEAFF
TGTGCCACCGGACAGGGGGCCGGGGCTGAAGCTTTCTTT
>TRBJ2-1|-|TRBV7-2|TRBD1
CASSSGGPGDEQFF
TGTGCCAGCAGCTCAGGGGGTCCTGGTGATGAGCAGTTCTTC
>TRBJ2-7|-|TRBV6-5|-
CASSSHSSPYEQYF
TGTGCCAGCAGTTCTCATAGTTCGCCCTACGAGCAGTACTTC
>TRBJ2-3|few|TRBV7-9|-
CATVSRRTSTDTQYF
TGTGCCACCGTGAGCCGGAGGACTAGCACAGATACGCAGTATTTT
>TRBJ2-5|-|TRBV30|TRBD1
CAWRATGGWETQYF
TGTGCCTGGAGGGCGACAGGGGGCTGGGAGACCCAGTACTTC
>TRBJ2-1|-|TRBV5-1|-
CASSTGTYNEQFF
TGCGCCAGCAGCACAGGGACATACAATGAGCAGTTCTTC
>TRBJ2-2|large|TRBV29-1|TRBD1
CSVEGTGNTGELFF
TGCAGCGTTGAGGGGACAGGGAACACCGGGGAGCTGTTTTTT
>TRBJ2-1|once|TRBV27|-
CASSSIPIFDNEQFF
TGTGCCAGCAGTTCGATCCCGATCTTTGACAATGAGCAGTTCTTC
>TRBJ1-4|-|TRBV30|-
CAWAHWLNEKLFF
TGTGCCTGGGCCCACTGGCTGAATGAAAAACTGTTTTTT
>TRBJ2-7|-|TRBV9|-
CASSVALGTHYEQYF
TGTGCCAGCAGCGTAGCCTTAGGCACCCACTACGAGCAGTACTTC
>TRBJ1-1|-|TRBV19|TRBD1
CASVTGGNTEAFF
TGTGCCAGCGTGACAGGGGGGAACACTGAAGCTTTCTTT
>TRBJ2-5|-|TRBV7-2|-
CASSLVGDEETQYF
TGTGCCAGCAGCTTAGTAGGGGATGAGGAGACCCAGTACTTC
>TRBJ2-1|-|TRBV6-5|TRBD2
CASSYDSGSYNEQFF
TGTGCCAGCAGTTATGATAGCGGGAGCTACAATGAGCAGTTCTTC
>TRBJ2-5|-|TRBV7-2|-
CASSSRRSETQYF
TGTGCCAGCAGCTCCAGGAGGTCGGAGACCCAGTACTTC
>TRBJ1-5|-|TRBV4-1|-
CASSQGETANQPQHF
TGCGCCAGCAGCCAAGGGGAAACAGCTAATCAGCCCCAGCATTTT
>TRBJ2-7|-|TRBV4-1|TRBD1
CASSEGQFPQNYYEQYF
TGCGCCAGCAGCGAGGGACAGTTCCCTCAGAACTACTACGAGCAGTACTTC
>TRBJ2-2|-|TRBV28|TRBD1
CASSLQGRGVTGELFF
TGTGCCAGCAGTCTACAGGGGCGCGGAGTCACCGGGGAGCTGTTTTTT
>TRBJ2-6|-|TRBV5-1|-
CASSLEASGANVLTF
TGCGCCAGCAGCTTGGAGGCTTCTGGGGCCAACGTCCTGACTTTC
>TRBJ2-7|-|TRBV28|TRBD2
CASSFRLTSVSYEQYF
TGTGCCAGCAGTTTTCGGCTGACTAGCGTCTCCTACGAGCAGTACTTC
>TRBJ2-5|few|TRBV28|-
CASSPLTLIRDGQYF
TGTGCCAGCAGTCCCCTGACGTTGATAAGAGATGGCCAGTACTTC
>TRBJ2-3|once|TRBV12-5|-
CASGSPSSSTDTQYF
TGTGCTAGTGGTTCCCCTTCCTCTAGCACAGATACGCAGTATTTT
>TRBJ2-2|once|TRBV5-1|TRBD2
CASSSKRTSTGELFF
TGCGCCAGCAGCTCGAAAAGGACTAGCACCGGGGAGCTGTTTTTT
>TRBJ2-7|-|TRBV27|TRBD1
CASSLMTGNEQYF
TGTGCCAGCAGTCTAATGACAGGGAACGAGCAGTACTTC
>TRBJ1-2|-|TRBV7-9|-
CASSTYTDRYGYTF
TGTGCCAGCAGCACCTACACCGACAGATATGGCTACACCTTC
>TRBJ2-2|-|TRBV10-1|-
CASGILCTRTGELFF
TGCGCCAGCGGTATTCTGTGCACTCGCACCGGGGAGCTGTTTTTT
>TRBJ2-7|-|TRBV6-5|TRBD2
CASSYSPTGGDEQYF
TGTGCCAGCAGTTACTCCCCCACGGGGGGGGACGAGCAGTACTTC
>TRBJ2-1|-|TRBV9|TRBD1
CASSGGQVREQFF
TGTGCCAGCAGCGGGGGACAGGTTCGTGAGCAGTTCTTC
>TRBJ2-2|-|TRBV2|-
CASRPGPASNTGELFF
TGTGCCAGTAGACCGGGGCCGGCATCGAACACCGGGGAGCTGTTTTTT
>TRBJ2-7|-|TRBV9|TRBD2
CASKKGLAGGDSYEQYF
TGTGCCAGTAAAAAGGGGCTAGCGGGAGGGGACTCCTACGAGCAGTACTTC
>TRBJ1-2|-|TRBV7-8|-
CASQGWNGYTF
TGTGCCAGTCAGGGGTGGAATGGCTACACCTTC
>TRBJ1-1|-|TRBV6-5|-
CASSYSGVNTEAFF
TGTGCCAGCAGTTACTCTGGGGTGAACACTGAAGCTTTCTTT
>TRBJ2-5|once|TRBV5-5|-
CASDRAAQETQYF
TGTGCCAGCGACCGGGCGGCTCAAGAGACCCAGTACTTC